A selection of T cell receptor beta chains follows, all from one sample in a study of T cell responses to AZD1222 COVID-19 vaccine. Profiling relied on immunoSEQ multiplex PCR, and the TCRdb table lists in-frame clones only, not all of them. Of roughly 200,000 clones listed, 80% to 90% were seen once; the top ten hold 7.7%. The sequencing here drew on peripheral blood, taken on day 0 of AZD1222 vaccination. The receptors were sampled from an adult in good health. Both conserved end residues are part of each CDR3. A D gene is named only where the DNA matches it firmly. Rows give clone size only sometimes, using once, few, many, or a class for an expanded clone.

>TRBJ2-2|.|TRBV6-5|.
CASSGASTGGELFF
TGTGCCAGCTCGGGGGCGTCAACGGGCGGGGAGCTGTTTTTT
>TRBJ2-1|.|TRBV7-9|.
CASSLALTEQFF
TGTGCCAGCAGCTTAGCGTTGACTGAGCAGTTCTTC
>TRBJ2-7|.|TRBV2|.
CASTPLVLQGSLDEQYF
TGTGCCAGCACTCCCCTGGTTCTGCAGGGGTCGCTCGACGAGCAGTACTTC
>TRBJ1-4|.|TRBV19|.
CASSIGVFNEKLFF
TGTGCCAGTAGCATAGGGGTCTTTAATGAAAAACTGTTTTTT
>TRBJ1-4|.|TRBV6-5|TRBD1
CASSYSRGTGSEKLFF
TGTGCCAGCAGTTACTCGAGAGGGACAGGGAGTGAAAAACTGTTTTTT
>TRBJ2-5|.|TRBV7-9|.
CASSLASGGAYQETQYF
TGTGCCAGCAGCTTAGCATCGGGCGGGGCGTACCAAGAGACCCAGTACTTC
>TRBJ1-5|.|TRBV19|TRBD1
CASSETYRGGNQPQHF
TGTGCCAGTAGTGAAACCTACAGGGGAGGCAATCAGCCCCAGCATTTT
>TRBJ1-2|few|TRBV5-4|.
CASSLVSVVSVVGYTF
TGTGCCAGCAGCTTAGTCTCGGTTGTGTCGGTAGTTGGCTACACCTTC
>TRBJ2-7|.|TRBV28|TRBD1
CASFSGTGSYEQYF
TGTGCCTCCTTTTCCGGGACAGGTTCCTACGAGCAGTACTTC
>TRBJ2-7|.|TRBV18|.
CASSPLESSYEQYF
TGTGCCAGCTCACCACTGGAGAGCTCCTACGAGCAGTACTTC
>TRBJ2-7|.|TRBV10-2|.
CASRDMGGGSYEQYF
TGCGCCAGCAGGGATATGGGGGGTGGCTCCTACGAGCAGTACTTC
>TRBJ1-2|.|TRBV28|.
CASRPVGKDGYTF
TGTGCCAGCCGGCCGGTGGGGAAGGATGGCTACACCTTC
>TRBJ1-2|.|TRBV12-2|.
CASLLVIDPGQRLYGYTF
TGTGCAAGTCTCCTAGTGATCGACCCGGGACAGAGACTCTATGGCTACACCTTC
>TRBJ2-7|.|TRBV7-9|TRBD1
CASSHSRQGQAEQYF
TGTGCCAGCAGCCACTCCCGACAGGGCCAGGCCGAGCAGTACTTC
>TRBJ1-6|.|TRBV2|.
CASSGPRSNSPLHF
TGTGCCAGCAGTGGTCCGAGGTCTAATTCACCCCTCCACTTT
>TRBJ1-1|.|TRBV21-1|.
CASSKAWKKIRDTEAFF
TGTGCCAGCAGCAAAGCCTGGAAAAAGATTCGGGACACTGAAGCTTTCTTT
>TRBJ1-5|.|TRBV9|TRBD1
CASSAGQWGNQPQHF
TGTGCCAGCAGCGCGGGACAGTGGGGCAATCAGCCCCAGCATTTT
>TRBJ1-6|.|TRBV5-1|TRBD1
CASSVGQGDSPLHF
TGCGCCAGCAGCGTCGGACAGGGGGATTCACCCCTCCACTTT
>TRBJ1-1|.|TRBV10-3|.
CAITPARAGLNTEAFF
TGTGCCATCACCCCTGCCCGGGCAGGGCTTAACACTGAAGCTTTCTTT
>TRBJ1-3|.|TRBV2|.
CASPLRGPVNGPSGDTIYF
TGTGCCAGCCCCCTCCGAGGTCCCGTAAACGGCCCCTCTGGAGACACCATATATTTT
>TRBJ1-1|.|TRBV6-6|.
CASSFDDRNTEAFF
TGTGCCAGCAGTTTCGACGACAGGAACACTGAAGCTTTCTTT
>TRBJ1-2|.|TRBV29-1|TRBD1
CSVEGRDSFYGYTF
TGCAGCGTTGAAGGCAGGGACAGCTTCTATGGCTACACCTTC
>TRBJ1-1|.|TRBV30|TRBD1
CAWSSPGTGGKEAFF
TGTGCCTGGAGTAGCCCCGGGACAGGGGGTAAGGAAGCTTTCTTT
>TRBJ1-1|.|TRBV5-1|TRBD1
CASSLDRGNTEAFF
TGCGCCAGCAGCTTGGACAGGGGGAACACTGAAGCTTTCTTT
>TRBJ2-7|.|TRBV5-4|TRBD1
CASSSKTTGGYEQYF
TGTGCCAGCAGCTCAAAAACAACAGGGGGGTACGAGCAGTACTTC
>TRBJ2-1|.|TRBV9|TRBD2
CASSVEKRGGSYNEQFF
TGTGCCAGCAGCGTTGAAAAGCGGGGGGGCTCCTACAATGAGCAGTTCTTC